Listed below are T cell receptor beta chains from one sample, sequenced in a study of a mutant IDH1 vaccine in newly diagnosed glioma. No antigen has been identified for these receptors. Measured with immunoSEQ multiplex PCR; TCRdb has only the in-frame clones, and not every one. Of over 35,000 clones listed, roughly 76% are singletons. This sample comprised PBMCs, obtained from a glioma patient whose treatment included an IDH1 peptide vaccine. All receptors come from a middle-aged man with glioma. The CDR3 runs from the conserved cysteine through the conserved F or W. A D gene is named only where the DNA matches it firmly. Expanded clones get a size class; other rows say once, few or many, or leave the size out.

J gene | V gene | D gene | CDR3 length | clone size | CDR3 protein | CDR3 DNA
TRBJ2-3 | TRBV4-3 | TRBD2 | 18 | NA | CASSQDITSGSVPDTQYF | TGCGCCAGCAGCCAAGATATCACTAGCGGGAGTGTCCCAGATACGCAGTATTTT
TRBJ1-1 | TRBV27 | TRBD1 | 15 | NA | CASSVLQGAVGEAFF | TGTGCCAGCAGTGTCCTACAGGGGGCGGTCGGAGAAGCTTTCTTT
TRBJ2-2 | TRBV4-2 | NA | 17 | NA | CASSQGPGTSNTGELFF | TGTGCCAGCAGCCAAGGTCCCGGGACTTCGAACACCGGGGAGCTGTTTTTT
TRBJ1-1 | TRBV5-1 | NA | 13 | NA | CASSLEVNTEAFF | TGTGCCAGCAGCTTGGAGGTGAACACTGAAGCTTTCTTT
TRBJ2-5 | TRBV28 | TRBD1 | 14 | NA | CASRSPGQGETQYF | TGTGCCAGCAGGTCCCCGGGACAGGGAGAGACCCAGTACTTC
TRBJ2-5 | TRBV5-1 | TRBD2 | 16 | NA | CASSLAARGSQETQYF | TGCGCCAGCAGCTTGGCCGCGCGGGGGTCTCAAGAGACCCAGTACTTC
TRBJ2-1 | TRBV6-5 | NA | 11 | NA | CASSSNHEQFF | TGTGCCAGCAGCTCCAACCATGAGCAGTTCTTC
TRBJ1-2 | TRBV4-3 | NA | 11 | NA | CASSQGGGYTF | TGCGCCAGCAGCCAAGGAGGAGGCTACACCTTC
TRBJ1-2 | TRBV19 | NA | 13 | NA | CASNPQGPYGYTF | TGTGCCAGTAATCCACAGGGACCCTATGGCTACACCTTC
TRBJ2-7 | TRBV28 | TRBD2 | 17 | NA | CASSQGLAGGPSYEQYF | TGTGCCAGCAGTCAAGGACTAGCGGGAGGTCCCTCGTACGAGCAGTACTTC
TRBJ1-1 | TRBV5-1 | NA | 11 | few | CASSDLGRAFF | TGCGCCAGCAGTGACCTCGGGCGCGCTTTCTTT
TRBJ2-1 | TRBV13 | TRBD2 | 19 | NA | CASSSAALLAGGSYNEQFF | TGTGCCAGCAGCTCCGCCGCGCTACTAGCGGGGGGGTCCTACAATGAGCAGTTCTTC
TRBJ1-4 | TRBV4-1 | NA | 15 | NA | CASSPVGGINEKLFF | TGCGCCAGCAGCCCTGTAGGCGGGATTAATGAAAAACTGTTTTTT
TRBJ2-2 | TRBV4-3 | TRBD1 | 18 | NA | CASSRGDGTGGRSGELFF | TGCGCCAGCAGCCGAGGGGATGGGACAGGGGGCAGGAGCGGGGAGCTGTTTTTT
TRBJ2-3 | TRBV5-4 | NA | 14 | NA | CASNNLSSTDTQYF | TGTGCCAGCAATAACCTTTCTAGCACAGATACGCAGTATTTT
TRBJ2-3 | TRBV5-1 | NA | 13 | NA | CASSQGPLDTQYF | TGCGCCAGCAGCCAGGGACCTCTGGATACGCAGTATTTT
TRBJ1-4 | TRBV2 | NA | 13 | NA | CASLTAPNEKLFF | TGTGCCAGTTTAACAGCCCCTAATGAAAAACTGTTTTTT
TRBJ1-3 | TRBV18 | NA | 14 | NA | CASSPGVSGNTIYF | TGTGCCAGCTCACCTGGGGTATCTGGAAACACCATATATTTT
TRBJ2-5 | TRBV7-2 | TRBD1 | 15 | once | CASRATGGATETQYF | TGTGCCAGCAGAGCGACAGGGGGCGCGACTGAGACCCAGTACTTC
TRBJ2-1 | TRBV11-2 | TRBD2 | 16 | once | CASSLSLAGLYNEQFF | TGTGCCAGCAGCTTATCGCTAGCGGGTCTCTACAATGAGCAGTTCTTC
TRBJ1-2 | TRBV5-6 | NA | 14 | NA | CASSLQGSSRGYTF | TGTGCCAGCAGCCTACAGGGTTCTTCGAGAGGCTACACCTTC
TRBJ1-2 | TRBV11-3 | TRBD1 | 16 | NA | CASSLDGQGAWYGYTF | TGTGCCAGCAGCTTAGATGGACAGGGGGCCTGGTATGGCTACACCTTC
TRBJ2-1 | TRBV10-3 | TRBD1 | 13 | NA | CATGTGENNEQFF | TGTGCCACCGGGACAGGTGAAAACAATGAGCAGTTCTTC
TRBJ2-2 | TRBV5-1 | NA | 17 | NA | CASSLVLGQISTGELFF | TGCGCCAGCAGCTTGGTACTGGGGCAGATTAGCACCGGGGAGCTGTTTTTT
TRBJ2-7 | TRBV5-1 | NA | 13 | NA | CASSPLTGYEQYF | TGCGCCAGCAGCCCACTGACAGGCTACGAGCAGTACTTC
TRBJ2-7 | TRBV7-8 | NA | 15 | NA | CASSLVAGWLGEQYF | TGTGCCAGCAGCTTAGTGGCAGGGTGGCTAGGCGAGCAGTACTTC
TRBJ2-3 | TRBV5-1 | NA | 15 | NA | CASSLASASTDTQYF | TGCGCCAGCAGCTTAGCTAGTGCAAGCACAGATACGCAGTATTTT
TRBJ2-1 | TRBV19 | TRBD1 | 15 | NA | CASSPDRGSYNEQFF | TGTGCCAGTAGCCCGGACAGGGGCTCCTACAATGAGCAGTTCTTC